This T cell receptor beta chain was found in a study of blood T cell repertoires in COVID-19. Study-level information: Sites across the United States, Italy and Spain contributed samples from acute and convalescent COVID-19. In each case, the material was cDNA or gDNA derived from T cells, B-cell-depleted T cells, or PBMCs.

Seattle patients were enrolled while actively infected and followed longitudinally. This CDR3 has 14 residues. The germline V gene has CDR1 SGHKS and CDR2 YYEKEE (reference sequence). V was pared by 0 bases and J by 5 bases, with 12 bases between. Authors' analysis steps: From reference gene primer amplification, estimates of nucleated cell counts were derived. Profiling relied on immunoSEQ multiplex PCR, and the TCRdb table lists in-frame clones only, not all of them. V and J calls plus clone size are reproduced from that table; the DNA served to infer D and trimming. The data contain about 190,000 clones, roughly 84% of them singletons.

Material: peripheral blood. The rearrangement links TRBV5-5 to TRBJ2-7, with D perhaps matching TRBD1 (5 bases). The receptor comes from a man at least 80 years old with COVID-19, enrolled during active disease. The CDR3 DNA is TGTGCCAGCAGCTTGGTTCAGGGTGAGAACGAGCAGTACTTC. Translation gives CASSLVQGENEQYF.